This T cell receptor (beta chain) was retrieved from a study of T-cell memory formation after mild COVID-19. Findings and caveats of the study: Contracting CD8+ clones were enriched in EMRA, CD4+ mainly in CM and EM.

MiXCR, applied by TCRdb to the 5' RACE reads, yields one record per CDR3 protein. The sample holds about 340,000 distinct CDR3 sequences; around 13% are singletons and the top ten take about 21%. Germline-derived CDR1 and CDR2 are SGHNT and YENEEA. The CDR3 has 12 residues. V lost 5 bases and J lost 9, with 11 bases in between. Note on this clonotype: Its antigen is unidentified.

The sequence was collected from a young man who had mild COVID-19 (a few samples of this study predate the infection). Cell type and time point are not known. The material sequenced was PBMCs or a T cell subset sorted from them (not recorded which). The gene calls are TRBV11-3 and TRBJ2-1; no firm D call. The CDR3 DNA sequence: TGTGCCAGCAGCCCAGGATCCTCTGAGCAGTTCTTC. Translating gives CASSPGSSEQFF.